This T cell receptor beta chain was identified in a study of T cell responses to AZD1222 COVID-19 vaccine. Sequenced by immunoSEQ multiplex PCR; TCRdb stores in-frame clones only, minus some. The data show 150,000 to 200,000 clones, with around nine tenths seen just once and approximately 26% held by the top ten. Source: peripheral blood, taken 28 days after the second AZD1222 dose. The receptor's source is an adult who received the AZD1222 COVID-19 vaccine.

CDR3 amino acids: CASSSNTDILAGQYF. The CDR3 DNA follows: TGTGCCAGCAGTTCGAACACTGATATCCTCGCCGGGCAGTACTTC. This sequence joins TRBV27 and TRBJ2-7, with D hard to call. V was clipped by 4 bases and J by 9 bases, with 22 bases between them. CDR3 length equals 15 residues. CDR1 and CDR2 (germline): MNHEY, SMNVEV (reference sequence).